This T cell receptor beta chain comes out of a study of T cell changes during pregnancy in multiple sclerosis. Sequencing was performed with immunoSEQ multiplex PCR; in TCRdb, only in-frame clones are kept and a portion is missing. The sample records some 120,000 clones, about 94% being singletons. The CDR3 totals 18 residues. Germline V gene data show CDR1 as SGHTA and CDR2 as FQGNSA. V dropped 0 bases and J dropped 4 bases, with 19 bases sitting between them. The sequence was obtained from a female donor with multiple sclerosis, enrolled in a pregnancy study. This sequence joins TRBV7-2 and TRBJ1-3, with D possibly TRBD1 on 5 matching bases. The sequenced sample was peripheral blood, obtained before pregnancy. The CDR3 DNA is TGTGCCAGCAGCTTAGCAGGGGTGGCTACTCTAGGGGGAAACACCATATATTTT. Protein sequence: CASSLAGVATLGGNTIYF.